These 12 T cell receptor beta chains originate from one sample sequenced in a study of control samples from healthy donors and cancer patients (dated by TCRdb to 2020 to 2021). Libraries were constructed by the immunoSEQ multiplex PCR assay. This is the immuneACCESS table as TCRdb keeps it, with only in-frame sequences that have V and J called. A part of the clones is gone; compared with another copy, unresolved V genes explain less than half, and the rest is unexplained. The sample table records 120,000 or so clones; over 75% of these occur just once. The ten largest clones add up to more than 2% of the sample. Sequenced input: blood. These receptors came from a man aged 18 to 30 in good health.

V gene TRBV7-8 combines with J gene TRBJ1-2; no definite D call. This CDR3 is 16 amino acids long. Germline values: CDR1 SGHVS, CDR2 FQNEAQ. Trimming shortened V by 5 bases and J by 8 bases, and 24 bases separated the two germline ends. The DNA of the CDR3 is TGTGCCAGCAGCGAGGCCCCCGTATCTCGCCCGCAGGGCTACACCTTC. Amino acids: CASSEAPVSRPQGYTF. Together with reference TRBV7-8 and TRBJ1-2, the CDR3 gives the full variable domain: GAGVSQSPRYKVAKRGQDVALRCDPISGHVSLFWYQQALGQGPEFLTYFQNEAQLDKSGLPSDRFFAERPEGSVSTLKIQRTQQEDSAVYLCASSEAPVSRPQGYTFGSGTRLTVV.

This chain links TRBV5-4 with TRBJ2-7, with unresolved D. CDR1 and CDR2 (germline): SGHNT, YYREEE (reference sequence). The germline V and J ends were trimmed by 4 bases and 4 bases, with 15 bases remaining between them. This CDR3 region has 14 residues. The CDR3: CASSVDPRSYEQYV. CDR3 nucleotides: TGTGCCAGCAGCGTGGACCCCCGTTCTTACGAGCAGTACGTC.

The DNA of the CDR3 is TGTGCCAGCACGCTCACCTTAGGTTCACCCCTCCACTTT. This encodes CASTLTLGSPLHF. The chain joins TRBV6-5 to TRBJ1-6; D unclear. Germline V gives CDR1 MNHEY, CDR2 SVGAGI. The ends were cut back, 7 bases at V and 9 bases at J, with 13 bases in the middle. The CDR3 runs to 13 residues.

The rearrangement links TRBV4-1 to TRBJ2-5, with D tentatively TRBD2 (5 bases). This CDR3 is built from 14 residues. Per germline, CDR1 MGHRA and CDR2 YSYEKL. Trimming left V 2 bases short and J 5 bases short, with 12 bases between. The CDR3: CASSQLGSGETQYF. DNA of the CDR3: TGCGCCAGCAGCCAACTTGGGTCGGGGGAGACCCAGTACTTC.

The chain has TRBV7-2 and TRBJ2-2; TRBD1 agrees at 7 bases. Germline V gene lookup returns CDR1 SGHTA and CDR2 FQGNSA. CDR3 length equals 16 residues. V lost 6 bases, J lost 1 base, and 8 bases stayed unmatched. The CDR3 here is CASSLRRQGNTGELFF. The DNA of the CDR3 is TGTGCCAGCAGTTTAAGGAGACAGGGGAACACCGGGGAGCTGTTTTTT.

The CDR3 bases are TGTGCCAGCAAAGTCGAAGAATTAGCCGTCTACAATGAGCAGTTCTTC. This translates into CASKVEELAVYNEQFF. This chain joins TRBV7-2 and TRBJ2-1; D is ambiguous. The CDR3 is 16 residues long. Germline loops: CDR1 SGHTA, CDR2 FQGNSA. V lost 7 bases and J lost 3, with 19 bases in between.

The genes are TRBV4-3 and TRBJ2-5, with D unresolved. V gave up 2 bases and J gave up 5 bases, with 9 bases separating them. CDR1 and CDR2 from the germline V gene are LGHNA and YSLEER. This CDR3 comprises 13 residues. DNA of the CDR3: TGCGCCAGCAGCCAATCCAACCTGGAGACCCAGTACTTC. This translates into CASSQSNLETQYF.

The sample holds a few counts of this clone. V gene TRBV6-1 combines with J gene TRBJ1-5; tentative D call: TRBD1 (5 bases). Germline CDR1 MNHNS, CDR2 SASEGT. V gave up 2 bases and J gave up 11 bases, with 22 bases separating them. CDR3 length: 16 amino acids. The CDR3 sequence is CASSELGTRVGMAQHF. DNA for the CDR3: TGTGCCAGCAGTGAACTCGGGACCCGGGTCGGGATGGCCCAGCATTTT.

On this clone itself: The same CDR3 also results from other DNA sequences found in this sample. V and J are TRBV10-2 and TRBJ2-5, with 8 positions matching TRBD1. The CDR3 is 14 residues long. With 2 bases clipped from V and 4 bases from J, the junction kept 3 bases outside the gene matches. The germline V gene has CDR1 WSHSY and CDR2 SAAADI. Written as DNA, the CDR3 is TGCGCCAGCAGTGAGACAGGGGGTAGAGAGACCCAGTACTTC. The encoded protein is CASSETGGRETQYF.

For the CDR3, the DNA is TGTGCCAGCAGCTTTTCGCAGGGGCCCTACGAGCAGTACGTC. Amino acids: CASSFSQGPYEQYV. The chain has TRBV11-3 and TRBJ2-7; D possibly corresponds to TRBD1 (6 bases). The CDR3 is 14 amino acids. Per the germline V gene, CDR1 is SGHNT and CDR2 is YENEEA. The germline V and J ends were trimmed by 3 bases and 2 bases, with 11 bases remaining between them.

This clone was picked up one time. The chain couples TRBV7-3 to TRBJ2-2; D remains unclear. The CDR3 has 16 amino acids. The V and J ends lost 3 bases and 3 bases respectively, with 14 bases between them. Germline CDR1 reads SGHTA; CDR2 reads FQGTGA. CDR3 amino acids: CASSFLSARDTGELFF. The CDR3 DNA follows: TGTGCCAGCAGCTTTCTATCCGCCAGAGACACCGGGGAGCTGTTTTTT.

CDR3 DNA: TGTGCCAGTGACCCGGGGGCTGGGGGAAAGGAGCAGTACGTC. This translates into CASDPGAGGKEQYV. The rearrangement joins TRBV5-4 to TRBJ2-7, with D tentatively TRBD1 or TRBD2 (6 bases each). Germline CDR1 and CDR2: SGHNT and YYREEE (reference sequence). CDR3 length: 14 amino acids. Trimming removed 8 bases at V and 7 bases at J, with 22 bases between.